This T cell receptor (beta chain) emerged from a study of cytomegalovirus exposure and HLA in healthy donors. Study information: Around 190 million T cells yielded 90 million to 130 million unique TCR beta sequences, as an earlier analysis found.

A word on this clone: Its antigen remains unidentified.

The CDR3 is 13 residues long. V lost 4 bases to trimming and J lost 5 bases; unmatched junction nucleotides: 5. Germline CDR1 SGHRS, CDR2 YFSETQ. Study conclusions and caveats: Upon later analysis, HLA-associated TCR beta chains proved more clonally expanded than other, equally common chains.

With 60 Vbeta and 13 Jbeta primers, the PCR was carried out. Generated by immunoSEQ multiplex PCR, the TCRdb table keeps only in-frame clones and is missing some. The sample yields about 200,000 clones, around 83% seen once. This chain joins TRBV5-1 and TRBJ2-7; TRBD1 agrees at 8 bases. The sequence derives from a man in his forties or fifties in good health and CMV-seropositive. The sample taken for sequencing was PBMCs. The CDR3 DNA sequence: TGCGCCAGCAGCCGACAGGGGTTCGACGAGCAGTACTTC. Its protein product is CASSRQGFDEQYF.